This T cell receptor beta chain was sequenced in a study of shared T cell receptors in the human thymus. Some clones are missing from TCRdb's copy, which holds only in-frame ones; the method was immunoSEQ multiplex PCR. The sample has about 660,000 clones, 88% seen once. Germline values: CDR1 KGHSH, CDR2 LQKENI. The CDR3 runs 15 residues. V was pared by 5 bases and J by 7 bases, with 7 bases of the junction left unmatched. These data also formed part of another study, on human thymus T cells. That paper states: All donors were healthy Finnish infants who were undergoing corrective surgery to treat congenital heart defects. Corrective cardiac surgery supplied the resected thymus tissue. In thymic and blood repertoires alike, V and J usage looked biased. A high degree of thymic repertoire overlap among unrelated individuals was reported in related research.

This sequence joins TRBV18 and TRBJ2-7; 14 bases map to TRBD2. The TCR was taken from a boy in the first two years of life with a congenital heart defect. What was sequenced was thymocytes. The CDR3 DNA sequence: TGTGCCAGCTCAAACCCCGGGACTAGCGGGAGTGAGCAGTACTTC. Its translation is CASSNPGTSGSEQYF.